This is a list of T cell receptor beta chains from one sample in a study of blood T cell repertoires in COVID-19. Repertoires were generated with immunoSEQ multiplex PCR, while TCRdb's copy carries only in-frame clones and drops some. This table has around 100,000 clones, around 85% appearing once. Material for sequencing was peripheral blood. The receptors here all came from a man aged 45-65 years with active or convalescent COVID-19. Both conserved end residues are part of each CDR3. The order of the fields is clone size, V gene, D gene, J gene, CDR3 DNA, CDR3 protein. The D gene is left open where the match is weak. The size field is filled for only some rows; it gives once, few, many or a size class.

clone size: -; V gene: TRBV6-5; D gene: TRBD1; J gene: TRBJ1-3; CDR3 DNA: TGTGCCAGCAGTTACGCGGGACAGCCGGGGAACACCATATATTTT; CDR3 protein: CASSYAGQPGNTIYF
clone size: -; V gene: TRBV27; D gene: TRBD2; J gene: TRBJ2-2; CDR3 DNA: TGTGCCAGCAGTTTATCGATAGCGGGAGTCGGGGAGCTGTTTTTT; CDR3 protein: CASSLSIAGVGELFF
clone size: -; V gene: TRBV2; D gene: TRBD1; J gene: TRBJ2-7; CDR3 DNA: TGTGCCAGCAGTGAACTCCGCGACAGGGCGGTCGAGCAGTACTTC; CDR3 protein: CASSELRDRAVEQYF
clone size: -; V gene: TRBV19; D gene: -; J gene: TRBJ1-2; CDR3 DNA: TGTGCCAGTAGCAACCGTGGGGGGGGCGATGGCTACACCTTC; CDR3 protein: CASSNRGGGDGYTF
clone size: -; V gene: TRBV24-1; D gene: TRBD1; J gene: TRBJ1-2; CDR3 DNA: TGTGCCACCAGGGGGACAGGAATCTATGGCTACACCTTC; CDR3 protein: CATRGTGIYGYTF
clone size: -; V gene: TRBV11-2; D gene: -; J gene: TRBJ1-4; CDR3 DNA: TGTGCCAGCAGCTCCCAGGGTGGGACACTGTCTAATGAAAAACTGTTTTTT; CDR3 protein: CASSSQGGTLSNEKLFF
clone size: once; V gene: TRBV28; D gene: TRBD2; J gene: TRBJ2-7; CDR3 DNA: TGTGCCAGCAGACTAGCGGCCTTAAGCTCCTACGAGCAGTACTTC; CDR3 protein: CASRLAALSSYEQYF
clone size: -; V gene: TRBV18; D gene: -; J gene: TRBJ1-5; CDR3 DNA: TGTGCCAGCTCACCCGGGGTATGGGGTCAGCCCCAGCATTTT; CDR3 protein: CASSPGVWGQPQHF
clone size: -; V gene: TRBV6-5; D gene: -; J gene: TRBJ1-3; CDR3 DNA: TGTGCCAGCAGCCTACAGGGCCCGAGGGGAAACACCATATATTTT; CDR3 protein: CASSLQGPRGNTIYF
clone size: -; V gene: TRBV19; D gene: -; J gene: TRBJ1-2; CDR3 DNA: TGTGCCAGTAGCTCCGCCACTCGGGACTCCTGGGACGGCTACACCTTC; CDR3 protein: CASSSATRDSWDGYTF
clone size: -; V gene: TRBV25-1; D gene: TRBD2; J gene: TRBJ2-3; CDR3 DNA: TGTGCCAGCAGTACTAGCGGGAGTAAGGATACGCAGTATTTT; CDR3 protein: CASSTSGSKDTQYF
clone size: -; V gene: TRBV11-2; D gene: -; J gene: TRBJ1-3; CDR3 DNA: TGTGCCAGCAGCTTAAATCTAGGCCCTCGCTCTGGAAACACCATATATTTT; CDR3 protein: CASSLNLGPRSGNTIYF
clone size: -; V gene: TRBV28; D gene: -; J gene: TRBJ1-1; CDR3 DNA: TGTGCCAGCAGGCCCAACGGTAGGGGCGGTACTGAAGCTTTCTTT; CDR3 protein: CASRPNGRGGTEAFF
clone size: -; V gene: TRBV7-2; D gene: TRBD2; J gene: TRBJ2-3; CDR3 DNA: TGTGCCAGCAGCGGTGGACTAGCCACAGATACGCAGTATTTT; CDR3 protein: CASSGGLATDTQYF
clone size: -; V gene: TRBV2; D gene: -; J gene: TRBJ1-2; CDR3 DNA: TGTGCCAGCAGTGAATATGGAGAACCGGGGTATGGCTACACCTTC; CDR3 protein: CASSEYGEPGYGYTF
clone size: -; V gene: TRBV25-1; D gene: -; J gene: TRBJ2-1; CDR3 DNA: TGTGCCAGCAGTGGTCCCCCCGGAGTCAATGAGCAGTTCTTC; CDR3 protein: CASSGPPGVNEQFF
clone size: few; V gene: TRBV5-1; D gene: TRBD1; J gene: TRBJ1-2; CDR3 DNA: TGCGCCAGCAGCACAGGGGGTGCTAACTATGGCTACACCTTC; CDR3 protein: CASSTGGANYGYTF
clone size: -; V gene: TRBV18; D gene: TRBD1; J gene: TRBJ1-1; CDR3 DNA: TGTGCCAGCTCACCAACCCAGGGGGCAAACACTGAAGCTTTCTTT; CDR3 protein: CASSPTQGANTEAFF
clone size: -; V gene: TRBV6-1; D gene: TRBD2; J gene: TRBJ2-1; CDR3 DNA: TGTGCCAGCAGTGAATCTAGCGGGGGGTACAATGAGCAGTTCTTC; CDR3 protein: CASSESSGGYNEQFF
clone size: -; V gene: TRBV5-4; D gene: -; J gene: TRBJ2-1; CDR3 DNA: TGTGCCAGCAGCCTAATATCTTCCTCCGTTTCTGAGCAGTTCTTC; CDR3 protein: CASSLISSSVSEQFF